The source of this T cell receptor beta chain is a study of blood T cell repertoires in COVID-19. V was clipped by 0 bases and J by 5 bases; unmatched bases: 10. The length of the CDR3 is 17 residues. The germline CDR1 and CDR2 sequences are SGHRS and YFSETQ. The assay was immunoSEQ multiplex PCR, and TCRdb's table has in-frame clones only and misses some. The table shows about 120,000 clones, with approximately 80% occurring only once. The receptor was isolated from an elderly woman with acute or convalescent COVID-19. The rearrangement links TRBV5-1 to TRBJ2-1; 8 bases map to TRBD2. Sequencing input: peripheral blood. For the CDR3, the DNA is TGCGCCAGCAGCTTGGCCGGGCAGCGGGGGCCGAACAATGAGCAGTTCTTC. Encoded protein: CASSLAGQRGPNNEQFF.